What follows are 5 T cell receptor beta chains derived from one specimen sequenced in a study of blood T cell repertoires in COVID-19. The assay was immunoSEQ multiplex PCR, and TCRdb's table has in-frame clones only and misses some. The data contain about 370,000 clones, nearly 90% of them singletons. Sample: peripheral blood. The receptors originated from a man aged 18 to 35 with active or convalescent COVID-19.

This chain joins TRBV5-4 and TRBJ1-2; D is unresolved. The CDR3 length is 13 residues. Trimming pared 4 bases from V and 5 bases from J, leaving 12 bases between. Germline CDR1 and CDR2: SGHNT and YYREEE (reference sequence). This CDR3 is CASSVERWYGYTF. The CDR3 DNA follows: TGTGCCAGCAGCGTAGAGAGGTGGTATGGCTACACCTTC.

This sequence joins TRBV6-6 and TRBJ2-3, with 8 bases fitting TRBD1. With 6 bases clipped from V and 4 bases from J, the junction kept 12 bases outside the gene matches. Looked up from germline, CDR1 is MNHNY and CDR2 is SVGAGI (reference sequence). The CDR3 covers 16 residues. As DNA, the CDR3 is TGTGCCAGCAGGTCCCTGGGACAGGAGGTCCCAGATACGCAGTATTTT. It specifies CASRSLGQEVPDTQYF.

The chain links TRBV21-1 to TRBJ2-5; the table's D call TRBD2 went unverified against the DNA. TRBV21-1 is listed as a pseudogene. This CDR3 spans 16 amino acids. CDR3 region: CASSKPPRAFQETQYF. In DNA, the CDR3 is TGTGCCAGCAGCAAACCGCCTAGAGCCTTCCAAGAGACCCAGTACTTC.

V usage is TRBV12-3 or TRBV12-4 and J usage is TRBJ2-7, with D unresolved. V lost 2 bases and J lost 1, with 6 bases in between. The CDR3 runs 13 residues. CDR3 bases: TGTGCCAGCAGTTTAACTGTTTCCTACGAGCAGTACTTC. Protein product: CASSLTVSYEQYF.

V is TRBV7-6 and J is TRBJ2-7; possible D gene TRBD2, 5 bases. This CDR3 has 14 residues. Trimming shortened V by 5 bases and J by 2 bases, and 13 bases separated the two germline ends. Germline-derived CDR1 and CDR2 are SGHVS and FNYEAQ. In DNA form, the CDR3 reads TGTGCCAGCAGCCCTCCGGGGTTTACCTACGAGCAGTACTTC. This translates into CASSPPGFTYEQYF.